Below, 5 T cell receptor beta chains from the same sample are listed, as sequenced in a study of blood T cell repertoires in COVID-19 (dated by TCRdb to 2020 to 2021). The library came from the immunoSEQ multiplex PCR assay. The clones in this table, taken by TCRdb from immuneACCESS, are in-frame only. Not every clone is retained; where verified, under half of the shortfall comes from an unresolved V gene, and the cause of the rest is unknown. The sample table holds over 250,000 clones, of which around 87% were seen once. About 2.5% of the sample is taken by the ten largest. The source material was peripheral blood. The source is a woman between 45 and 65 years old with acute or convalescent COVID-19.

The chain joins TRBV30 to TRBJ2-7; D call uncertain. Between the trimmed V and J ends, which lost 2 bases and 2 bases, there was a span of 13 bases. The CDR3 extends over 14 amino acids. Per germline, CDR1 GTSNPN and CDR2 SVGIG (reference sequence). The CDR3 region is CAWSRSGSTYEQYF. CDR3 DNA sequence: TGTGCCTGGAGTCGATCTGGCAGTACCTACGAGCAGTACTTC.

CDR3 coding DNA: TGTGCGGCAGGGAGGGGAGTGAGGACTGAAGCTTTCTTT. Translated: CAAGRGVRTEAFF. The J gene is TRBJ1-1, the V gene TRBV27; D is possibly TRBD1 (5 bases). CDR3 size: 13 residues. Germline values: CDR1 MNHEY, CDR2 SMNVEV (reference sequence).

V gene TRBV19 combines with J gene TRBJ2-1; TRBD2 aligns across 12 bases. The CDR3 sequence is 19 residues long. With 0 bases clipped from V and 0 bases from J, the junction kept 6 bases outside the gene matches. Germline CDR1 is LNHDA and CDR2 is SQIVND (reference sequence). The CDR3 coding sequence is TGTGCCAGTAGTATAGATACTAGCGGGAGGCCGAGCTCCTACAATGAGCAGTTCTTC. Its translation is CASSIDTSGRPSSYNEQFF.

This CDR3 reads CASSPWTSLDTQYF. For the CDR3, the DNA is TGTGCCAGCAGCCCCTGGACTAGCCTAGATACGCAGTATTTT. J is TRBJ2-3 and V is TRBV9, with 8 nucleotides matching TRBD2. Germline-derived CDR1 and CDR2 are SGDLS and YYNGEE. V lost 4 bases and J lost 5; bases outside the gene matches: 6. The CDR3 is 14 amino acids.

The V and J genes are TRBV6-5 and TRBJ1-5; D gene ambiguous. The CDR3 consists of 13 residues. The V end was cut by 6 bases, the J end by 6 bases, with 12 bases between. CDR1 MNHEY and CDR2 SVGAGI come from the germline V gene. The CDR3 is CASRSWESQPQHF. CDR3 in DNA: TGTGCCAGCAGGAGCTGGGAGAGTCAGCCCCAGCATTTT.